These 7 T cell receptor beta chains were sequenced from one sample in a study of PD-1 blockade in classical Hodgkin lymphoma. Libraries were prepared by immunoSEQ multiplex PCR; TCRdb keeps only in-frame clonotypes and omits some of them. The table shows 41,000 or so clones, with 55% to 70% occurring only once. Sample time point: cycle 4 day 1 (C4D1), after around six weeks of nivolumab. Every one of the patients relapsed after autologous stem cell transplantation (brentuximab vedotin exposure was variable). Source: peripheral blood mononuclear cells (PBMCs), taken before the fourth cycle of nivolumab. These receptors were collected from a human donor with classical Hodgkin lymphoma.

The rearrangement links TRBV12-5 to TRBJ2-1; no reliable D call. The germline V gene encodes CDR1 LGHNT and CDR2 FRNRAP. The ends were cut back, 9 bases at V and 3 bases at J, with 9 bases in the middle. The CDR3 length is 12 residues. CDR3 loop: CASLWGYNEQFF. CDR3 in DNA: TGTGCTAGCTTATGGGGCTACAATGAGCAGTTCTTC.

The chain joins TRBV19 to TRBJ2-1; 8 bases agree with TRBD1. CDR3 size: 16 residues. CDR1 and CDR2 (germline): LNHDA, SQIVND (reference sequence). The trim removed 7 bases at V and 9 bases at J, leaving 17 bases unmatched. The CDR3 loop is CASNIEWTGRFGEQFF. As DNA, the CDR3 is TGTGCCAGTAATATTGAATGGACAGGGAGGTTTGGTGAGCAGTTCTTC.

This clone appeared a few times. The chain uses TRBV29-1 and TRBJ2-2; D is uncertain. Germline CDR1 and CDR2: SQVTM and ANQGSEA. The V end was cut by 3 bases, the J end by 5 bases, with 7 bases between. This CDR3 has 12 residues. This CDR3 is CSVEDPTGELFF. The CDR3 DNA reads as TGCAGCGTTGAGGACCCTACCGGGGAGCTGTTTTTT.

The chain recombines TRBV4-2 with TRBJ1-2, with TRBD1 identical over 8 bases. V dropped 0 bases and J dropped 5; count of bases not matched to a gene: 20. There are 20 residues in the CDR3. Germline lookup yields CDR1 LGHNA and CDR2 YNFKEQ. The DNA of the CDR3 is TGTGCCAGCAGCCAAGACGAACTACTAATTACCGGGACAGGCGAATATGGCTACACCTTC. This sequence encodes CASSQDELLITGTGEYGYTF.

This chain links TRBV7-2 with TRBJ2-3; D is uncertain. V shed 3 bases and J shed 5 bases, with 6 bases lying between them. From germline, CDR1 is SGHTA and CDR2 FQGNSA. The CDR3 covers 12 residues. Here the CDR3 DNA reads TGTGCCAGCAGCTTCCTTAGAGATACGCAGTATTTT. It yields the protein CASSFLRDTQYF.

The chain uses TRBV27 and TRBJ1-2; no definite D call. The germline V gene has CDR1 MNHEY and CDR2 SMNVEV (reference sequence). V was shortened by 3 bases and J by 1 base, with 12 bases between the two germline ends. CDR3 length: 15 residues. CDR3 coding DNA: TGTGCCAGCAGTTTTCGGTCAGCTCTTAACTATGGCTACACCTTC. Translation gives CASSFRSALNYGYTF.

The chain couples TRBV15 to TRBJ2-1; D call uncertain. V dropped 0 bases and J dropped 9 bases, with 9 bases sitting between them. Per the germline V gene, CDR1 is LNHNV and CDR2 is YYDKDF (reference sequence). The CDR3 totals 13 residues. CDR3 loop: CATSREVQIEQFF. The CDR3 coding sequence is TGTGCCACCAGCAGAGAGGTACAAATTGAGCAGTTCTTC.